The sequence of this TCR beta chain was determined in a study of T cell repertoires in cytomegalovirus infection. Background on the study: Signatures in public TCR beta sequences pointed to both CMV infection and matching HLA type. General study results and limits: Totalled public TCR beta family frequency picked out people who carried CMV plus the relevant HLA.

Points on this clonotype: Its antigen is as yet unknown.

The CDR3 has 13 amino acids. Germline-derived CDR1 and CDR2 are DFQATT and SNEGSKA (reference sequence). V lost 3 bases, J lost 7 bases, and 15 bases lay in between. From the reads, TCRdb called clonotypes with MiXCR, one entry per CDR3 protein. The sample has under 200,000 distinct CDR3 sequences, about a tenth seen once; the top ten hold about 4.6%. The receptor's source is a human donor in good health (CMV status not recorded). Some clones in this sample may be carry-over from other donors' samples. The material sequenced was PBMCs. The J gene is TRBJ1-2, the V gene TRBV20-1, with a tentative D call TRBD1 (5 bases). The CDR3 DNA follows: TGCAGTGCTAGTGAAGGGGCCGTAGGTGGCTACACCTTC. It encodes CSASEGAVGGYTF.